Listed below are T cell receptor beta chains from one sample, sequenced in a study of blood T cell repertoires in COVID-19. Sequencing was performed with immunoSEQ multiplex PCR; in TCRdb, only in-frame clones are kept and a portion is missing. The profile covers under 200,000 clones, with approximately 81% appearing a single time and approximately 8.4% taken by the ten largest. Sequencing was performed on PBMCs or T cells enriched from blood (not recorded which). The receptors stem from a woman between 50 and 59 years old who had recovered from COVID-19. Each CDR3 is given with its conserved first and last residue. A D gene is named only where the DNA matches it firmly. Clone size is shown for a subset of rows, as once, few, many or a class of expanded clone.

abundance,j_gene,v_gene,d_gene,CDR3aa,CDR3nt
-,TRBJ1-1,TRBV5-1,-,CASSLDYSSGTEAFF,TGCGCCAGCAGCTTGGATTATAGTTCCGGCACTGAAGCTTTCTTT
-,TRBJ2-1,TRBV11-3,TRBD2,CASSLDGRGRTYNEQFF,TGTGCCAGCAGCTTAGATGGTCGCGGGAGGACCTACAATGAGCAGTTCTTC
-,TRBJ2-3,TRBV24-1,-,CATSVVRGMTDTQYF,TGTGCCACCAGTGTTGTCAGGGGTATGACAGATACGCAGTATTTT
-,TRBJ2-5,TRBV9,TRBD2,CARRTSARETQYF,TGTGCCCGGAGGACTAGCGCGAGGGAGACCCAGTACTTC
-,TRBJ2-7,TRBV18,-,CASSPAGLPGEQYF,TGTGCCAGCTCACCTGCGGGGCTCCCCGGCGAGCAGTACTTC
-,TRBJ1-1,TRBV12-5,TRBD1,CASGLLTGGLSEAFF,TGTGCTAGTGGCCTATTGACAGGGGGTCTGTCGGAAGCTTTCTTT
few,TRBJ1-5,TRBV27,-,CASSSNGNSNQPQHF,TGTGCCAGCAGTTCGAACGGGAATAGCAATCAGCCCCAGCATTTT
-,TRBJ1-5,TRBV21-1,-,CASSKGGGDNQPQHF,TGTGCCAGCAGCAAAGGTGGAGGGGACAATCAGCCCCAGCATTTT
-,TRBJ1-1,TRBV28,-,CASSFERGLSTEAFF,TGTGCCAGCAGTTTCGAACGGGGGTTGAGCACTGAAGCTTTCTTT
-,TRBJ2-1,TRBV4-1,-,CASSQVGGGARNEQFF,TGCGCCAGCAGCCAAGTGGGAGGGGGGGCCCGCAATGAGCAGTTCTTC
-,TRBJ2-7,TRBV28,TRBD2,CASRDTSGGYSYEQYF,TGTGCCAGCAGGGACACTAGCGGGGGGTACTCCTACGAGCAGTACTTC
-,TRBJ1-3,TRBV5-4,-,CASSLAFSGNTIYF,TGTGCCAGCAGCCTGGCATTCTCTGGAAACACCATATATTTT
once,TRBJ2-7,TRBV2,TRBD2,CASSEARAAGVREQYF,TGTGCCAGCAGTGAAGCGCGGGCAGCGGGGGTGCGGGAGCAGTACTTC
few,TRBJ2-2,TRBV3-1/TRBV3-2,-,CASGGQNTGELFF,TGTGCCAGCGGGGGCCAGAACACCGGGGAGCTGTTTTTT
-,TRBJ1-6,TRBV6-5,-,CASSYEDNSPLHF,TGTGCCAGCAGTTACGAGGATAATTCACCCCTCCACTTT
-,TRBJ2-6,TRBV2,TRBD2,CASSEPAGTSGFPGANVLTF,TGTGCCAGCAGTGAACCTGCCGGGACTAGCGGCTTTCCTGGGGCCAACGTCCTGACTTTC
-,TRBJ2-3,TRBV7-8,-,CASSPTRYNTDTQYF,TGTGCCAGCAGCCCCACCCGATACAATACAGATACGCAGTATTTT
-,TRBJ1-4,TRBV27,-,CASSIRPTNEKLFF,TGTGCCAGCAGTATCAGGCCGACTAATGAAAAACTGTTTTTT
-,TRBJ1-6,TRBV18,-,CASSPRDTGDNSPLHF,TGTGCCAGCTCACCCAGGGACACCGGGGATAATTCACCCCTCCACTTT
-,TRBJ1-2,TRBV6-5,-,CASSYFTGNYGYTF,TGTGCCAGCAGTTACTTTACGGGGAACTATGGCTACACCTTC
-,TRBJ1-1,TRBV11-2,TRBD1,CASSSGTALEAFF,TGTGCCAGCAGCTCCGGGACAGCTCTTGAAGCTTTCTTT
few,TRBJ2-2,TRBV7-2,-,CASSLGRGAPTGELFF,TGTGCCAGCAGCTTAGGTCGGGGGGCCCCAACCGGGGAGCTGTTTTTT
-,TRBJ2-7,TRBV28,TRBD1,CASNPLPSLVMKTGNEQYF,TGTGCCAGCAACCCCCTTCCCTCGTTGGTAATGAAGACAGGGAACGAGCAGTACTTC
-,TRBJ1-1,TRBV7-9,TRBD1,CASSRTGENTEAFF,TGTGCCAGCAGCAGAACAGGGGAGAACACTGAAGCTTTCTTT
-,TRBJ1-2,TRBV18,-,CASSPGPGSYGYTF,TGTGCCAGCTCACCGGGGCCAGGATCCTATGGCTACACCTTC
-,TRBJ2-7,TRBV5-4,-,CASSLDSGYEQYF,TGTGCCAGCAGCTTGGACAGTGGGTATGAGCAGTACTTC
-,TRBJ2-3,TRBV18,-,CASSTTATDTQYF,TGTGCCAGCTCGACGACAGCCACAGATACGCAGTATTTT
-,TRBJ2-7,TRBV7-6,TRBD1,CASSLTGDRRPYEQYF,TGTGCCAGCAGCCTAACCGGGGACAGGAGACCCTACGAGCAGTACTTC
-,TRBJ1-3,TRBV9,TRBD1,CASSVSRVGTGAANTIYF,TGTGCCAGCAGCGTATCCAGGGTCGGGACAGGGGCCGCAAACACCATATATTTT
-,TRBJ2-7,TRBV7-9,-,CASSSLGQLYEQYF,TGTGCCAGCAGCTCGCTAGGACAGCTCTACGAGCAGTACTTC
-,TRBJ1-4,TRBV9,-,CASSVRGSGKLFF,TGTGCCAGCAGCGTTCGGGGGTCCGGAAAACTGTTTTTT
-,TRBJ2-1,TRBV7-8,-,CASSTRGNEQFF,TGTGCCAGCAGCACGAGGGGGAATGAGCAGTTCTTC
-,TRBJ2-1,TRBV19,TRBD1,CASRPGQTYNEQFF,TGTGCCAGTAGGCCGGGACAGACATACAATGAGCAGTTCTTC
-,TRBJ1-4,TRBV5-8,TRBD1,CASSPQGRGEKLFF,TGTGCCAGCAGCCCACAGGGGAGAGGGGAGAAACTGTTTTTT
once,TRBJ1-2,TRBV5-1,-,CASSLDSGGSGYTF,TGCGCCAGCAGCTTGGACAGCGGCGGTAGTGGCTACACCTTC
-,TRBJ2-3,TRBV7-3,TRBD2,CASSLTEPGLAGGPSTDTQYF,TGTGCCAGCAGCTTAACGGAGCCGGGACTAGCGGGGGGGCCGAGCACAGATACGCAGTATTTT
once,TRBJ2-5,TRBV10-3,TRBD2,CAISDLGTSGGQETQYF,TGTGCCATCAGTGACCTAGGGACTAGCGGGGGCCAAGAGACCCAGTACTTC
-,TRBJ1-6,TRBV7-2,TRBD1,CASSGTVRDNSPLHF,TGTGCCAGCAGCGGGACAGTCCGGGATAATTCACCCCTCCACTTT
-,TRBJ1-6,TRBV19,TRBD1,CASSQRQGASYNSPLHF,TGTGCCAGTAGTCAACGACAGGGGGCTTCCTATAATTCACCCCTCCACTTT
-,TRBJ2-3,TRBV19,TRBD2,CASSGPWGSGPLVSTDTQYF,TGTGCCAGTAGTGGCCCTTGGGGTAGCGGGCCGTTGGTAAGCACAGATACGCAGTATTTT
once,TRBJ1-1,TRBV10-3,-,CAISESIYVNEAFF,TGTGCCATCAGTGAGTCGATTTACGTAAATGAGGCTTTCTTT
-,TRBJ2-3,TRBV10-3,TRBD1,CAISQGAEATDTQYF,TGTGCCATCAGCCAGGGGGCAGAGGCCACAGATACGCAGTATTTT
-,TRBJ2-4,TRBV19,TRBD1,CASHNRGSNIQYF,TGTGCCAGTCACAACAGGGGGTCCAACATTCAGTACTTC
-,TRBJ2-1,TRBV7-2,-,CASSENRQLGVNEQFF,TGTGCCAGCAGCGAAAATAGGCAGTTGGGAGTCAATGAGCAGTTCTTC
-,TRBJ1-1,TRBV4-2,-,CASSQGSGGTEAFF,TGTGCCAGCAGCCAAGGGTCGGGGGGCACTGAAGCTTTCTTT
-,TRBJ1-1,TRBV10-2,-,CASGENNGYGEAFF,TGCGCCAGCGGGGAGAACAATGGGTATGGTGAAGCTTTCTTT
few,TRBJ2-7,TRBV7-2,TRBD2,CASSLGRGGPYEQYF,TGTGCCAGCAGCTTAGGGCGGGGGGGCCCCTACGAGCAGTACTTC
-,TRBJ1-1,TRBV7-2,TRBD1,CASSRGQGSYEAFF,TGTGCCAGCAGCAGGGGACAGGGGAGCTATGAAGCTTTCTTT
-,TRBJ1-2,TRBV28,-,CASQGYGYGYTF,TGTGCCAGCCAGGGGTATGGCTATGGCTACACCTTC
-,TRBJ2-7,TRBV27,TRBD1,CASSLVRGHAEQYF,TGTGCCAGCAGTTTAGTCAGGGGGCACGCCGAGCAGTACTTC
-,TRBJ2-7,TRBV5-4,TRBD2,CASSPGTSVFYEQYF,TGTGCCAGCAGCCCCGGGACTAGCGTTTTCTACGAGCAGTACTTC
-,TRBJ1-5,TRBV7-2,-,CASSLAGGAGVQPQHF,TGTGCCAGCAGCTTAGCTGGTGGTGCAGGGGTTCAGCCCCAGCATTTT
-,TRBJ2-1,TRBV11-3,-,CASSWMLALGSGEQFF,TGTGCCAGCAGCTGGATGCTAGCGTTGGGGTCGGGAGAGCAGTTCTTC
-,TRBJ1-2,TRBV9,TRBD1,CASSVGRDRGHRGYGYTF,TGTGCCAGCAGCGTAGGTCGGGACAGGGGGCATCGGGGCTATGGCTACACCTTC
-,TRBJ2-7,TRBV11-2,TRBD2,CASSSTIAGDYEQYF,TGTGCCAGCAGCTCCACGATAGCGGGGGACTACGAGCAGTACTTC
-,TRBJ2-2,TRBV11-2,-,CASSLAIRQSGELFF,TGTGCCAGCAGCCTCGCAATTAGACAGTCCGGGGAGCTGTTTTTT
many,TRBJ1-1,TRBV7-2,-,CASSLAQEYGVVDTEAFF,TGTGCCAGCAGCTTAGCGCAGGAATACGGCGTAGTAGACACTGAAGCTTTCTTT